The 27 T cell receptor beta chains given below trace back to one sample, sequenced in a study of blood T cell repertoires in COVID-19. Using immunoSEQ multiplex PCR, the repertoire was profiled, and TCRdb retains in-frame clones only, with some absent. The data contain 100,000 to 120,000 clones, about 72% of them singletons. The specimen sequenced was peripheral blood. These receptors all stem from a woman aged 55-70 years with acute or convalescent COVID-19.

The chain uses TRBV3-1 (or the pseudogene TRBV3-2) and TRBJ2-7; tentative D call: TRBD2 (5 bases). The length of the CDR3 is 15 residues. V lost 1 base and J lost 3, with 13 bases in between. Per germline, CDR1 LGHDT and CDR2 YNNKEL (reference sequence). The CDR3 nucleotides are TGTGCCAGCAGCCAAGTCCTTCTCCGGGGCTACGAGCAGTACTTC. Its translation is CASSQVLLRGYEQYF.

In nucleotides, the CDR3 is TGTGCCAGCAGAGGGGACAGGGGCTCCACCGGGGAGCTGTTTTTT. Its translation is CASRGDRGSTGELFF. V usage is TRBV2 and J usage is TRBJ2-2, with TRBD1 matching over 10 bases. The CDR3 consists of 15 residues. The V and J ends lost 6 bases and 4 bases, in that order; junction bases with no gene match: 5. Germline CDR1 SNHLY, CDR2 FYNNEI.

The CDR3 region has the DNA TGTGCCTGGAGCTACCGGGACAGAAGTTTACTAGAACTGTTTTTT. It encodes CAWSYRDRSLLELFF. The V gene is TRBV30, the J gene TRBJ1-4; 7 bases match TRBD1. The CDR3 is 15 residues long. Trimming removed 3 bases from V and 12 bases from J; junction bases left unmatched: 16. Germline CDR1 is GTSNPN and CDR2 is SVGIG (reference sequence). Variable domain in full (rest from reference TRBV30 and TRBJ1-4): SQTIHQWPATLVQPVGSPLSLECTVEGTSNPNLYWYRQAAGRGLQLLFYSVGIGQISSEVPQNLSASRPQDRQFILSSKKLLLSDSGFYLCAWSYRDRSLLELFFGSGTQLSVL.

This chain joins TRBV12-3 or TRBV12-4 and TRBJ1-6, with D unresolved. The CDR3 has 13 residues. The V end was cut by 3 bases, the J end by 6 bases, with 6 bases between. This CDR3 reads CASSLGSNSPLHF. CDR3 sequence (DNA): TGTGCCAGCAGTTTGGGCTCTAATTCACCCCTCCACTTT.

A few counts support this clone. J is TRBJ1-1 and V is TRBV10-3; D is uncertain. From germline, CDR1 is ENHRY and CDR2 SYGVKD. This CDR3 has 11 residues. V was clipped by 9 bases and J by 1 base, with 6 bases between them. CDR3 amino acids: CAMGGNTEAFF. The CDR3 DNA is TGTGCCATGGGAGGGAACACTGAAGCTTTCTTT.

This chain connects TRBV3-1 (or the pseudogene TRBV3-2) to TRBJ1-1; 7 nucleotides agree with TRBD1. V was pared by 3 bases and J by 5 bases, with 6 bases of the junction left unmatched. Germline V gene lookup returns CDR1 LGHDT and CDR2 YNNKEL (reference sequence). This CDR3 is built from 14 residues. The CDR3 nucleotides are TGTGCCAGCAGCCACACCGCAGGGGGTACTGAAGCTTTCTTT. This sequence encodes CASSHTAGGTEAFF.

The genes are TRBV15 and TRBJ1-3; perhaps TRBD1 as D (5 bases). The germline V and J ends were trimmed by 0 bases and 0 bases, with 9 bases remaining between them. Per the germline V gene, CDR1 is LNHNV and CDR2 is YYDKDF (reference sequence). CDR3 length: 16 amino acids. CDR3 in amino acids: CATSRDGQISGNTIYF. Here the CDR3 DNA reads TGTGCCACCAGCAGAGATGGACAAATCTCTGGAAACACCATATATTTT.

This chain connects TRBV6-5 to TRBJ2-7; TRBD1 aligns across 9 bases. V trimming: 7 bases; J trimming: 0 bases; junction bases outside the gene matches: 7. This CDR3 comprises 15 residues. The germline V gene has CDR1 MNHEY and CDR2 SVGAGI. The CDR3 here is CASKPQGAGSYEQYF. The DNA for the CDR3 is TGTGCCAGCAAGCCACAGGGGGCAGGCTCCTACGAGCAGTACTTC.

With respect to this clone: Different DNA sequences within this sample yield the same CDR3. V usage is TRBV7-2 and J usage is TRBJ2-7; D call uncertain. CDR3 length equals 13 residues. Trimming removed 1 base from V and 2 bases from J, with 6 bases in between. Germline V gives CDR1 SGHTA, CDR2 FQGNSA. The CDR3 loop is CASSLDRAYEQYF. DNA for the CDR3: TGTGCCAGCAGCTTAGACAGAGCCTACGAGCAGTACTTC.

The rearrangement joins TRBV24-1 to TRBJ2-5, with 8 nucleotides matching TRBD1. V lost 7 bases, J lost 2 bases, and 5 bases stayed unmatched. Per germline, CDR1 KGHDR and CDR2 SFDVKD. The length of the CDR3 is 14 residues. The CDR3 DNA sequence: TGTGCCACCAGATCTACAGGGGGGCAAGAGACCCAGTACTTC. Protein sequence: CATRSTGGQETQYF.

This rearrangement joins TRBV18 to TRBJ1-6; D is undetermined. This CDR3 is 14 amino acids long. V dropped 0 bases and J dropped 7 bases, with 7 bases sitting between them. CDR1 is KGHSH, CDR2 LQKENI, per germline. DNA of the CDR3: TGTGCCAGCTCACCACCGGTTGAGAATTCACCCCTCCACTTT. As protein: CASSPPVENSPLHF.

This clone was picked up one time. The same CDR3 also results from other DNA sequences found in this sample. The chain couples TRBV15 to TRBJ2-5; D is uncertain. The ends were cut back, 0 bases at V and 5 bases at J, with 4 bases in the middle. Germline V gene lookup returns CDR1 LNHNV and CDR2 YYDKDF (reference sequence). The CDR3 has 12 amino acids. The CDR3 here is CATSRDEETQYF. CDR3 sequence (DNA): TGTGCCACCAGCAGAGACGAGGAGACCCAGTACTTC.

V is TRBV7-2 and J is TRBJ2-7; TRBD2 is a possible D gene (6 bases). CDR1 and CDR2 from the germline V gene are SGHTA and FQGNSA. Trimming shortened V by 7 bases and J by 7 bases, and 26 bases separated the two germline ends. The CDR3 has 16 residues. The CDR3 DNA sequence: TGTGCCAGCATCTCTACCGGGGGTTTCAGTTTGTTAGAGCAGTACTTC. It codes for CASISTGGFSLLEQYF.

This clone was seen a handful of times. This chain connects TRBV5-1 to TRBJ1-1, with 9 positions matching TRBD1. There are 13 residues in the CDR3. J was trimmed by 8 bases and V by 5 bases; bases with no gene match: 7. The germline gives CDR1 SGHRS, CDR2 YFSETQ. The CDR3 sequence is CASSPTGGFEAFF. The CDR3 DNA sequence: TGCGCCAGCAGTCCAACAGGGGGCTTCGAAGCTTTCTTT.

This sequence joins TRBV5-8 and TRBJ1-2; 8 bases agree with TRBD1. The J segment lost 7 bases and the V segment lost 0 bases, leaving 5 bases of the junction unmatched. Germline CDR1 is SGHTS and CDR2 is YDEGEE. The CDR3 totals 14 residues. The CDR3 DNA follows: TGTGCCAGCAGCTTGGGACAGGGGATAACTGGCTACACCTTC. Translating it yields CASSLGQGITGYTF.

The gene calls are TRBV5-5 and TRBJ1-4; D uncertain. V shed 0 bases and J shed 0 bases, with 9 bases lying between them. The CDR3 totals 16 residues. The germline CDR1 and CDR2 sequences are SGHKS and YYEKEE (reference sequence). The CDR3: CASSLEQPATNEKLFF. CDR3 nucleotide sequence: TGTGCCAGCAGCTTGGAACAGCCTGCAACTAATGAAAAACTGTTTTTT.

This clone was detected many times. It is unclear where the CDR3 begins or ends on the DNA, so no DNA is shown, and the CDR3 is as TCRdb lists it. The chain recombines TRBV21-1 with TRBJ2-7; the table's D call of TRBD1 was not tested on the DNA. TRBV21-1 is designated a pseudogene. The CDR3 has 19 residues if both end residues are counted. This CDR3 reads CASSNRFGQGAFWCYEQYF.

The chain has TRBV5-1 and TRBJ2-3; tentatively, D is TRBD2 (5 bases). This CDR3 is 16 amino acids long. From germline, CDR1 is SGHRS and CDR2 YFSETQ. The germline V and J ends were trimmed by 4 bases and 0 bases, with 15 bases remaining between them. DNA for the CDR3: TGCGCCAGCAGCCCCCGCCTAAGGACTAGCACAGATACGCAGTATTTT. This codes for CASSPRLRTSTDTQYF.

This clone was detected a few times. This chain's CDR3 is CASRPGQESYEQYF. The CDR3 DNA sequence: TGTGCCAGCAGGCCGGGACAGGAGTCCTACGAGCAGTACTTC. The chain links TRBV28 to TRBJ2-7; 8 bases fit TRBD1. Germline V gene lookup returns CDR1 MDHEN and CDR2 SYDVKM. This CDR3 is 14 amino acids long. V shed 6 bases, J shed 1 base, and the junction held 5 bases outside the gene matches.

This clone was observed a single time. The genes are TRBV14 and TRBJ1-2; 8 bases fit TRBD1. Unmatched junction bases numbered 3, after V lost 5 bases and J lost 4 bases. The V gene's germline CDR1 is SGHDN and CDR2 FVKESK. This CDR3 region has 13 residues. CDR3 sequence reads: CASSAGTGYGYTF. In DNA, the CDR3 is TGTGCCAGCAGCGCCGGGACAGGCTATGGCTACACCTTC.

The rearrangement links TRBV19 to TRBJ2-2, with a tentative D call TRBD1 (5 bases). Germline CDR1 LNHDA, CDR2 SQIVND (reference sequence). The CDR3 loop spans 14 amino acids. V lost 2 bases and J lost 8, with 12 bases in between. In DNA form, the CDR3 reads TGTGCCAGTAGTATATCCAGGGAACGGGGGGAGCTGTTTTTT. Translating it yields CASSISRERGELFF.

This clone was found a few times. The chain links TRBV5-6 to TRBJ1-2; D perhaps matches TRBD1 (5 bases). The CDR3 extends over 14 amino acids. The germline V and J ends were trimmed by 4 bases and 0 bases, with 10 bases remaining between them. Germline V gives CDR1 SGHDT, CDR2 YYEEEE. In DNA form, the CDR3 reads TGTGCCAGCAGCCCTCGACAGACTAACTATGGCTACACCTTC. Amino acid sequence: CASSPRQTNYGYTF.

The rearrangement links TRBV28 to TRBJ1-2; D gene uncertain. V lost 2 bases, J lost 8 bases, and 9 bases lay in between. The length of the CDR3 is 12 residues. Germline V gene sequence: CDR1 MDHEN, CDR2 SYDVKM. As DNA, the CDR3 is TGTGCCAGCAGTTTAGAGGTTTGGGGCTACACCTTC. Its protein product is CASSLEVWGYTF.

With regard to this clone: At one end, the junction sequence differs from germline, possibly due to a read error. The V and J genes are TRBV11-2 and TRBJ2-1; 8 bases align to TRBD2. Germline V gives CDR1 SGHAT, CDR2 FQNNGV. The CDR3 covers 13 residues. For the CDR3, the DNA is TGTGCCAGCAGCTTGGGTAGCGGGGCCTTCTCGGTCTTC. It translates to CASSLGSGAFSVF.

This clone has more than one count but fewer than ten. The rearrangement links TRBV4-3 to TRBJ2-7; perhaps TRBD1 as D (6 bases). The ends were cut back, 6 bases at V and 0 bases at J, with 15 bases in the middle. CDR3 size: 15 residues. In germline, CDR1 is LGHNA, CDR2 YSLEER. The CDR3, as DNA: TGCGCCAGCAGGTCGGGCATCAGGGGCTCCTACGAGCAGTACTTC. As protein: CASRSGIRGSYEQYF.

This clone is a singleton in its sample. V gene TRBV29-1 combines with J gene TRBJ2-7; 8 nucleotides align to TRBD2. CDR1 SQVTM and CDR2 ANQGSEA come from the germline V gene. CDR3 length: 14 residues. V dropped 5 bases and J dropped 2; count of bases not matched to a gene: 8. CDR3: CSVIKVGGAYEQYF. CDR3 nucleotides: TGCAGCGTTATTAAGGTCGGGGGGGCCTACGAGCAGTACTTC.

There are a few counts of this clone. The chain carries TRBV3-1 (or the pseudogene TRBV3-2) and TRBJ2-2, with TRBD1 identical over 11 bases. CDR3 size: 18 residues. The V and J ends lost 4 bases and 3 bases, in that order; junction bases with no gene match: 10. Germline CDR1 LGHDT, CDR2 YNNKEL (reference sequence). The CDR3 is CASSRGSGQGADTGELFF. The DNA for the CDR3 is TGTGCCAGCAGCCGCGGATCTGGACAGGGGGCTGACACCGGGGAGCTGTTTTTT.